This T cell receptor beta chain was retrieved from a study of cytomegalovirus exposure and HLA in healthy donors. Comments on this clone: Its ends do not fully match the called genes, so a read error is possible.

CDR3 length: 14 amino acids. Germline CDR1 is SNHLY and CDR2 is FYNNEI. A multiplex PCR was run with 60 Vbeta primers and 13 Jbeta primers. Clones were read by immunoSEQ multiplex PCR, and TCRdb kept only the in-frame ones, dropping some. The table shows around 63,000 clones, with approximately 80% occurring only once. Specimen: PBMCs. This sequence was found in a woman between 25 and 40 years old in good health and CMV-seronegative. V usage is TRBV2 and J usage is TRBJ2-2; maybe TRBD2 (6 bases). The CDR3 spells CASSGLAKTGELFF. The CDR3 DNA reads TGTGCCAGCAGTGGGCTAGCGAAGACCGGGGAGCTGTTTTTT.